This record covers a single T cell receptor beta chain. Its target is unknown. This specimen belongs to a study of T cell repertoires in ileal Crohn's disease. Regarding the study as a whole: Compared with non-smokers, active smokers at surgery showed more clonal expansions.

Germline V gene lookup returns CDR1 SGHRS and CDR2 YFSETQ. CDR3 length: 13 amino acids. V dropped 6 bases and J dropped 3 bases, with 13 bases sitting between them. Profiling relied on immunoSEQ multiplex PCR, and the TCRdb table lists in-frame clones only, not all of them. There are over 9,000 clones in the sample; around 76% occur only once, and about 25% lies in the top ten. The receptor was derived from an adult with Crohn's disease. This chain connects TRBV5-1 to TRBJ2-7, with a weak D call TRBD1 (6 bases). The specimen was ileal tissue. This CDR3 reads CASNRDMGYEQYF. CDR3 DNA sequence: TGCGCCAGCAACCGGGACATGGGCTACGAGCAGTACTTC.